This T cell receptor beta chain derives from a study of T cells expressing NK-cell markers (TCRdb year 2020). With respect to the entire study: In sorted CD3+CD56+NKG2C+, CD3+CD56+NKG2C- and CD3+CD56-NKG2C+ T-cell subsets from eight donors, TCR beta-chain repertoires were profiled. All eight donors whose samples were sequenced were randomly selected healthy volunteers, three of them men and five women. Libraries were sequenced as 2 x 150 bp reads on Illumina HiSeq 2000/2500, MiSeq or NextSeq. Seven of the eight sequenced donors were HCMV-seropositive and one was HCMV-seronegative.

What the research found in general, with its limitations: For 6 or 7 donors, the dominant CD3+CD56+NKG2C+ clonotypes were among the top 10 CD8+ clonotypes and accounted for about 1.0-7.5% of CD8+ T cells. Whether the expanded NKG2C-expressing T cell clones were specific for HCMV antigens remained unclear. Those dominant clonotypes were again the most abundant among CD3+CD56-NKG2C+ cells in a handful of donors, at about 28.3-65%.

HCMV serostatus was determined by detecting HCMV-specific IgG in serum with a commercial ELISA kit. Peripheral blood mononuclear cells were isolated from blood by Ficoll density gradient centrifugation. The instrument was an Illumina HiSeq 2000. 5'RACE template switching, by which a universal primer site and unique molecular identifiers were added, was used to make TCR beta cDNA libraries. cDNA synthesis was primed from the TCR beta constant segment, followed by two successive PCR amplification steps. For the original study's pipeline: Reads were demultiplexed and grouped by UMI with MIGEC, and clonotypes were assembled and quantified with MiTCR. To remove erroneous sequences, TCR cDNA sequences were retained only when supported by two or more reads. The tcR package was used for downstream repertoire analysis, and clonotypes were matched between fractions using CDR3 nucleotide sequence together with V segment. VDJmatch was used to annotate antigen specificity against VDJdb, with one amino acid substitution in CDR3 permitted. TCRdb reprocessed the reads and provides one entry for every CDR3 protein sequence; no DNA is given. Clone size and V and J calls follow TCRdb, not the original study. This sample's table contains 300,000 to 500,000 distinct CDR3 sequences. The ten largest make up about 11% of the sample.

As regards this clonotype: The antigen this receptor binds is unknown.

Sequencing input: blood T cells: a sorted CD56 or NKG2C T cell subset, CD4+ or CD8+ T cells, or bulk PBMC T cells (not recorded which). This clonotype was obtained from a woman between 50 and 59 years old in good health. Donor details come from another sample of the same person, matched by shared clones.

The CDR3 here reads CASSASPSGEQYF. Rearrangement joined TRBV9 to TRBJ2-7; the D call from TCRdb, TRBD2, cannot be confirmed without DNA. The germline V gene provides CDR1 SGDLS and CDR2 YYNGEE. The CDR3 numbers 13 residues from cysteine through phenylalanine. No DNA accompanies this entry.